Presented here are 8 T cell receptor beta chains from one specimen sequenced in a study of follicular helper T cells after annual influenza vaccination. Only in-frame clones appear in the TCRdb table, and some are missing; sequencing was by immunoSEQ multiplex PCR. Of some 12,000 clones listed, about 80% are singletons. Time point reported: 2015-2016 season, pre-vaccination. The sample in question was CXCR5+ CD38- circulating T follicular helper cells from blood, obtained on the day of influenza vaccination. As for subset: circulating Tfh, non-naive CD4+CXCR5+PD-1+ (ICOS+CD38+ or ICOS-CD38-). These receptors were obtained from an adult who received the influenza vaccine.

The rearrangement uses TRBV25-1 and TRBJ1-3, with D uncertain. V was clipped by 4 bases and J by 2 bases, with 9 bases between them. The CDR3 sequence is 14 residues long. CDR1 is MGHDK, CDR2 SYGVNS, per germline. CDR3 in amino acids: CASSVSTAGNTIYF. The CDR3 coding sequence is TGTGCCAGCAGTGTATCGACCGCTGGAAACACCATATATTTT.

The gene calls are TRBV10-3 and TRBJ1-5; D not certain. Germline lookup yields CDR1 ENHRY and CDR2 SYGVKD. Trimming removed 4 bases from V and 6 bases from J, with 13 bases in between. The CDR3 length is 14 residues. The CDR3 reads CAISAGDQVQPQHF. The CDR3 nucleotides read TGTGCCATCAGTGCCGGGGATCAGGTTCAGCCCCAGCATTTT.

The chain uses TRBV5-4 and TRBJ2-3; either TRBD1 or TRBD2 may supply D (6 bases each). The germline V and J ends were trimmed by 0 bases and 3 bases, with 11 bases remaining between them. From germline, CDR1 is SGHNT and CDR2 YYREEE (reference sequence). The CDR3 runs 15 residues. The CDR3 is CASSLAGAGTDTQYF. The DNA of the CDR3 is TGTGCCAGCAGCTTGGCGGGGGCGGGAACAGATACGCAGTATTTT.

This clone has just a few counts. The rearrangement joins TRBV7-8 to TRBJ2-3; TRBD2 agrees at 13 bases. Per the germline V gene, CDR1 is SGHVS and CDR2 is FQNEAQ. V shed 1 base, J shed 0 bases, and the junction held 7 bases outside the gene matches. The CDR3 contains 19 residues. Written as DNA, the CDR3 is TGTGCCAGCAGCTTAGAAGGACTAGCGGGGGTCGGAAGCACAGATACGCAGTATTTT. This encodes CASSLEGLAGVGSTDTQYF.

The rearrangement joins TRBV6-5 to TRBJ2-7, with 7 bases fitting TRBD1. The CDR3 contains 16 residues. V trimming: 2 bases; J trimming: 1 base; junction bases outside the gene matches: 8. The germline gives CDR1 MNHEY, CDR2 SVGAGI. The CDR3 loop reads CASSYKRPGQSYEQYF. The CDR3 DNA is TGTGCCAGCAGTTACAAACGCCCGGGACAGTCCTACGAGCAGTACTTC.

This clone turned up a few times. The rearrangement links TRBV1 to TRBJ1-5; the table's D call, TRBD1, has no DNA check behind it. TRBV1 is a known pseudogene. CDR3 length: 16 amino acids. DNA of the CDR3: TGCACCAGCAGCCAATTGACAGTTAATGGCAATCAGCCCCAGCATTTT. Its translation is CTSSQLTVNGNQPQHF.

This chain connects TRBV6-1 to TRBJ2-7; D perhaps matches TRBD2 (5 bases). Trimming removed 8 bases at V and 1 base at J, with 9 bases between. The CDR3 is made up of 12 amino acids. Germline-derived CDR1 and CDR2 are MNHNS and SASEGT. The CDR3 bases are TGTGCCAGCGGGGAGACGTCCTACGAGCAGTACTTC. It is translated as CASGETSYEQYF.

The chain carries TRBV6-6 and TRBJ1-4; D gene unclear. V was pared by 2 bases and J by 7 bases, with 11 bases between. The germline V gene encodes CDR1 MNHNY and CDR2 SVGAGI (reference sequence). The CDR3 runs 14 residues. The DNA for the CDR3 is TGTGCCAGCAGTTACGACGGACGGGGTGAAAAACTGTTTTTT. Translation: CASSYDGRGEKLFF.